This TCR beta chain was documented in a study of cytomegalovirus exposure and HLA in healthy donors. 13 Jbeta primers and 60 Vbeta primers were used for the PCR. Here immunoSEQ multiplex PCR was the method, and the copy in TCRdb shows in-frame clones only, minus some. The repertoire includes roughly 180,000 clones, approximately 80% of them detected once, and about 1.5% sits in the top ten. Source material: PBMCs. This TCR came from a young man in good health and CMV-seronegative.

The CDR3 spells CASSAGTGPYEQYF. For the CDR3, the DNA is TGTGCCAGCAGCGCAGGGACTGGCCCCTACGAGCAGTACTTC. The rearrangement links TRBV9 to TRBJ2-7; weak D call: TRBD2 (6 bases). The CDR3 has 14 amino acids. In germline, CDR1 is SGDLS, CDR2 YYNGEE. Trimming stripped 3 bases from V and 2 bases from J, with 12 bases between.